This T cell receptor (beta chain) was documented in a study of CD8+CD57+ T cells in acquired aplastic anemia. Study details: Sorted CD4+ and CD8+ cells gave an average of approximately 3 ug of DNA.

Regarding the study as a whole: A set of approximately 29 CD8+ CDR3 sequences was shared between patients and controls, and these sequences appeared highly expressed in patients.

Flow cytometry had shown expanded CD8+CD57+ cells in the patients chosen for sequencing. The cohort consisted entirely of patients having severe acquired aplastic anemia. Genomic DNA templated the TCR beta VDJ and CDR3 profiling. MiXCR was run by TCRdb on the reads, yielding one entry per CDR3 protein. The sample carries 50,000 or so distinct CDR3 sequences, about 56% recorded once. Germline V gene lookup returns CDR1 MNHNS and CDR2 SASEGT. The J segment lost 14 bases and the V segment lost 6 bases, leaving 13 bases of the junction unmatched. This CDR3 has 14 residues. There are many counts of this clonotype. The antigen is undetermined.

This chain uses TRBV6-1 with TRBJ1-6, with 7 positions matching TRBD1. The TCR comes from a human donor with aplastic anemia. Material for sequencing was sorted CD4+, CD8+, or CD8+CD57+ T cells (not recorded which) from PBMCs. The CDR3 region is CASSPRQGAFTLHF. DNA for the CDR3: TGTGCCAGCAGCCCTCGACAGGGAGCTTTCACCCTCCACTTT.